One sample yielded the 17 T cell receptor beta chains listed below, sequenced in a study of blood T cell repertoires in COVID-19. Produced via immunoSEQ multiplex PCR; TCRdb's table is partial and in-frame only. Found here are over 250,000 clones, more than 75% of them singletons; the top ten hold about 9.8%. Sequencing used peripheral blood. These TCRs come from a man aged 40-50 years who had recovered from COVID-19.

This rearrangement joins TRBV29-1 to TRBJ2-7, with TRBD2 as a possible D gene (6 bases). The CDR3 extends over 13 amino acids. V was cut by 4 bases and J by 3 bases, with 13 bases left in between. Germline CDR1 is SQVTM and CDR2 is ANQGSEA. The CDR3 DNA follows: TGCAGCGTTGGGCCGGGACTTAGCTACGAGCAGTACTTC. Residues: CSVGPGLSYEQYF.

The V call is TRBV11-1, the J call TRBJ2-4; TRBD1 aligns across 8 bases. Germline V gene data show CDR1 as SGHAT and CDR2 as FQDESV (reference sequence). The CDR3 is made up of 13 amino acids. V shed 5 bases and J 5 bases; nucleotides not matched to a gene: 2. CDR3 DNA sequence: TGTGCCAGCAGCGCGACAGGGGAAAACATTCAGTACTTC. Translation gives CASSATGENIQYF.

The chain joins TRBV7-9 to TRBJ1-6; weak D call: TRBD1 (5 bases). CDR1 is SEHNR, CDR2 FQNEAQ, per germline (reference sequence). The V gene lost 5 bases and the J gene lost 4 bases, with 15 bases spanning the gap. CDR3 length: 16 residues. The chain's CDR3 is CASSPTQQAYNSPLHF. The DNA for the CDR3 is TGTGCCAGCAGCCCCACCCAACAGGCGTATAATTCACCCCTCCACTTT.

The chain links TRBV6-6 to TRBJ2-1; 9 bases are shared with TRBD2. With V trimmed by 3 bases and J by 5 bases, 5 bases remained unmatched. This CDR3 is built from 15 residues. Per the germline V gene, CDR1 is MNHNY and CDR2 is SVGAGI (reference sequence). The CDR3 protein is CASSYGGRAHNEQFF. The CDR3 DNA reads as TGTGCCAGCAGTTATGGCGGGAGGGCCCACAATGAGCAGTTCTTC.

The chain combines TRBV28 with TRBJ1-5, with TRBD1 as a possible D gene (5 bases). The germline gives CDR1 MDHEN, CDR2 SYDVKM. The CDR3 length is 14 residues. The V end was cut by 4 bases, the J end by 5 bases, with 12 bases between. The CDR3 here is CASSSERDYQPQHF. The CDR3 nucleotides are TGTGCCAGCAGTTCTGAAAGGGACTATCAGCCCCAGCATTTT.

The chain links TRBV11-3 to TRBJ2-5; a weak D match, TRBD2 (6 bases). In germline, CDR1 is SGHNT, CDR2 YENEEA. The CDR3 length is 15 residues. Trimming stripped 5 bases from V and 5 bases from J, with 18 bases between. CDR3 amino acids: CASSIQTSGRETQYF. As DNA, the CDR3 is TGTGCCAGCAGCATCCAGACTAGTGGGAGGGAGACCCAGTACTTC.

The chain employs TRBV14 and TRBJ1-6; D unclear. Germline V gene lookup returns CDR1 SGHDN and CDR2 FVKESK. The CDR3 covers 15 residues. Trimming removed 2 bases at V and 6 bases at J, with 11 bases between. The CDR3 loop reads CASSQTLAANSPLHF. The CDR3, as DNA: TGTGCCAGCAGCCAAACGTTAGCCGCTAATTCACCCCTCCACTTT.

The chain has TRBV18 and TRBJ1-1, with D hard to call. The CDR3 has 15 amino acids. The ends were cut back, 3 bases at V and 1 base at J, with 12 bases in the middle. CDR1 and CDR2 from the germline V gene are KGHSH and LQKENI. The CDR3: CASSPSDSRNTEAFF. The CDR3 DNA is TGTGCCAGCTCACCTTCGGACTCCCGGAACACTGAAGCTTTCTTT.

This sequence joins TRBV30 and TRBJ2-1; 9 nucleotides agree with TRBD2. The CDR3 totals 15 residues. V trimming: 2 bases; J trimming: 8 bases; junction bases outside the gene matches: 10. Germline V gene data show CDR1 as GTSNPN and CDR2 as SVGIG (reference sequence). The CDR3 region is CAWSYGAGGVDEQFF. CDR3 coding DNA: TGTGCCTGGAGTTACGGTGCGGGAGGGGTCGATGAGCAGTTCTTC. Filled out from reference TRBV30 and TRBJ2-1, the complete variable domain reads SQTIHQWPATLVQPVGSPLSLECTVEGTSNPNLYWYRQAAGRGLQLLFYSVGIGQISSEVPQNLSASRPQDRQFILSSKKLLLSDSGFYLCAWSYGAGGVDEQFFGPGTRLTVL.

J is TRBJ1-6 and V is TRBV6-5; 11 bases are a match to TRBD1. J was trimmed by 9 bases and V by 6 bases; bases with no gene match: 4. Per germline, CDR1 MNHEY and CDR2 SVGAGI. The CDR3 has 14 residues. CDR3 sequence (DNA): TGTGCCAGCAGGCGGGGACAGGGGGTTTCACCCCTCCACTTT. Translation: CASRRGQGVSPLHF.

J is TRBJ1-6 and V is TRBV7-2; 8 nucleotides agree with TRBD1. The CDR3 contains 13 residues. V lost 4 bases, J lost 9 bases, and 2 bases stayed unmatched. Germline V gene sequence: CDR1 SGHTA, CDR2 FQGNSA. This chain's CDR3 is CASSWTGTSPLHF. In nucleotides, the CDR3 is TGTGCCAGCAGCTGGACAGGGACTTCACCCCTCCACTTT.

CDR3: CASSLGLAGGLISYNEQFF. CDR3 nucleotide sequence: TGTGCCAGCAGCCTAGGACTAGCGGGGGGGCTTATCTCCTACAATGAGCAGTTCTTC. The chain carries TRBV27 and TRBJ2-1; 15 nucleotides match TRBD2. V lost 6 bases to trimming and J lost 0 bases; unmatched junction nucleotides: 9. CDR3 length: 19 amino acids. Germline V CDR1 and CDR2: MNHEY, SMNVEV (reference sequence).

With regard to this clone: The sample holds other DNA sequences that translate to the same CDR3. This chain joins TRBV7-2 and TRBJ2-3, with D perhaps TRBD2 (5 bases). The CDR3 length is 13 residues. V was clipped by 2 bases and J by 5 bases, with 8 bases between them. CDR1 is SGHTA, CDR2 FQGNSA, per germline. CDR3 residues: CASSLNRGDTQYF. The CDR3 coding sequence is TGTGCCAGCAGCTTAAACCGGGGAGATACGCAGTATTTT.

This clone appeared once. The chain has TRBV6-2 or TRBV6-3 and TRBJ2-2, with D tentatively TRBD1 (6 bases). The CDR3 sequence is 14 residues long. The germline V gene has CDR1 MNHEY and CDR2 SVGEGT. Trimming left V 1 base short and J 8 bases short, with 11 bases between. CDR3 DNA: TGTGCCAGCAGTTACTTTGGGGGCTATGGGGAGCTGTTTTTT. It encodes CASSYFGGYGELFF.

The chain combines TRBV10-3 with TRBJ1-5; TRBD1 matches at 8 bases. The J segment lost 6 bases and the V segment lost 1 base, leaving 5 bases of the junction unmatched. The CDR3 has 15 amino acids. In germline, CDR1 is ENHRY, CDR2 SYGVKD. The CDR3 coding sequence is TGTGCCATCAGTGAGTACGGACAGGGCATTCAGCCCCAGCATTTT. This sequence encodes CAISEYGQGIQPQHF.

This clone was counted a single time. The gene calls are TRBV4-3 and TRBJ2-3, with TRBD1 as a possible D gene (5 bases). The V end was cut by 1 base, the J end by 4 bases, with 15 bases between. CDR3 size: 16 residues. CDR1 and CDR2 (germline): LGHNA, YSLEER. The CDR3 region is CASSQVLGAHPDTQYF. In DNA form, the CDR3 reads TGCGCCAGCAGCCAAGTCCTAGGGGCCCACCCAGATACGCAGTATTTT.

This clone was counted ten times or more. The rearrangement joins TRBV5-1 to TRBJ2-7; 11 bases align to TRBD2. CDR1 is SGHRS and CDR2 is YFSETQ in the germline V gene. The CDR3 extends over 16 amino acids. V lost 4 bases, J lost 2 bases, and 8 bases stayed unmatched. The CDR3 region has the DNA TGCGCCAGCAGCGTCGTAGCGGGGGGGCCCCCCTACGAGCAGTACTTC. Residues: CASSVVAGGPPYEQYF.